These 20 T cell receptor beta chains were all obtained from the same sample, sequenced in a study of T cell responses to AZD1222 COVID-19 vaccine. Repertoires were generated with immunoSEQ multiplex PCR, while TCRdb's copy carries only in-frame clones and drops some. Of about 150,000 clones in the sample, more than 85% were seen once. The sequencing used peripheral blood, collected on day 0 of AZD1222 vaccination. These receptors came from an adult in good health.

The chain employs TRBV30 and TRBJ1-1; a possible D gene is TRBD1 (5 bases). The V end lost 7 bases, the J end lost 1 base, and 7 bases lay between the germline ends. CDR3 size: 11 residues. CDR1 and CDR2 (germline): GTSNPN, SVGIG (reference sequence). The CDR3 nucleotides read TGTGCCTCGACAGCGAACACTGAAGCTTTCTTT. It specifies CASTANTEAFF.

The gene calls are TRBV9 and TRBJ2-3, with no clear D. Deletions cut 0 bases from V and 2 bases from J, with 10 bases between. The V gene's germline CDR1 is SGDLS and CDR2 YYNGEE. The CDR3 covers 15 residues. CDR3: CASSVEVRNTDTQYF. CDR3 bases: TGTGCCAGCAGCGTAGAGGTGCGGAACACAGATACGCAGTATTTT.

The CDR3 region has the DNA TGTGCCAGCAGCTTAGTAGTTCTGGATACCGAGCAGTACTTC. It encodes CASSLVVLDTEQYF. This chain connects TRBV7-2 to TRBJ2-7; no clear D. V shed 1 base and J shed 6 bases, with 13 bases lying between them. Germline V gene data show CDR1 as SGHTA and CDR2 as FQGNSA. This CDR3 has 14 residues.

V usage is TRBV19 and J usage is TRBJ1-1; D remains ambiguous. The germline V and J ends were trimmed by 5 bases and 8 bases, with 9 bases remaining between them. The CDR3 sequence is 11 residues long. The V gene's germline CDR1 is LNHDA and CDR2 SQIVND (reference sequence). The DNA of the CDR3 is TGTGCCAGTAGTCACGGAAGGGAAGCTTTCTTT. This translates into CASSHGREAFF. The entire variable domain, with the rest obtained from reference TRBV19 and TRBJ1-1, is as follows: DGGITQSPKYLFRKEGQNVTLSCEQNLNHDAMYWYRQDPGQGLRLIYYSQIVNDFQKGDIAEGYSVSREKKESFPLTVTSAQKNPTAFYLCASSHGREAFFGQGTRLTVV.

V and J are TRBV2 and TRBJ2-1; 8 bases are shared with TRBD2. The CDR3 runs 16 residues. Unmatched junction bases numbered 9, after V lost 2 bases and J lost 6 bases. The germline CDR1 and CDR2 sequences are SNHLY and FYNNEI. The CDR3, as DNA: TGTGCCAGCAGTGAATTCCGAGCGGGAGTCGGCAATGAGCAGTTCTTC. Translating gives CASSEFRAGVGNEQFF.

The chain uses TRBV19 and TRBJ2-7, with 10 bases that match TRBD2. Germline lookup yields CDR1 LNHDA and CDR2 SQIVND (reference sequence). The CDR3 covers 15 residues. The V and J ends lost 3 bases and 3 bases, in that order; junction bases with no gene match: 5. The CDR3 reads CASSIRSGRHYEQYF. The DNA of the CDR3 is TGTGCCAGTAGTATTCGTAGCGGGAGGCACTACGAGCAGTACTTC.

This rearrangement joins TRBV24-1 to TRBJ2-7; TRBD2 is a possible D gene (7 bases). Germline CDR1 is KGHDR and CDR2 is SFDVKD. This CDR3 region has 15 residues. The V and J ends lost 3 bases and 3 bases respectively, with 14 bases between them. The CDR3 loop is CATSDTGRDNYEQYF. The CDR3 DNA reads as TGTGCCACCAGTGATACAGGGAGGGATAACTACGAGCAGTACTTC.

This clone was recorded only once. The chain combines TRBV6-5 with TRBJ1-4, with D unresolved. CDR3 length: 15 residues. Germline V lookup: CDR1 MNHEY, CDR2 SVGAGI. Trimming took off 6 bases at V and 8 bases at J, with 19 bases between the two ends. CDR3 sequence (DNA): TGTGCCAGCAGACCCTCGGGGAGTTCTCCCGAAAAACTGTTTTTT. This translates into CASRPSGSSPEKLFF.

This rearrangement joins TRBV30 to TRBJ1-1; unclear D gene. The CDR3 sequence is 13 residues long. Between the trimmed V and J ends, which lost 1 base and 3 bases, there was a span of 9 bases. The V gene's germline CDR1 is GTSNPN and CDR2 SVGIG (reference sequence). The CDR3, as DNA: TGTGCCTGGAGTGACACCGGGGACACTGAAGCTTTCTTT. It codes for CAWSDTGDTEAFF.

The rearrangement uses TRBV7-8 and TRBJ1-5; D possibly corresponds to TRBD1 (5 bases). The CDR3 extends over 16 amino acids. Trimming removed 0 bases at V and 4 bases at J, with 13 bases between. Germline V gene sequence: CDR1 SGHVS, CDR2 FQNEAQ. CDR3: CASSLARDGANQPQHF. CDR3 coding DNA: TGTGCCAGCAGCTTAGCGCGGGACGGAGCAAATCAGCCCCAGCATTTT.

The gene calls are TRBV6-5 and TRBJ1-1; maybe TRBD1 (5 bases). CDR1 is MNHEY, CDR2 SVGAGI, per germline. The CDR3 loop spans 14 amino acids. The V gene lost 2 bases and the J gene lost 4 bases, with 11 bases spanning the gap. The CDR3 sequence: CASSYGGDSTEAFF. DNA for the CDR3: TGTGCCAGCAGTTACGGGGGTGATAGCACTGAAGCTTTCTTT.

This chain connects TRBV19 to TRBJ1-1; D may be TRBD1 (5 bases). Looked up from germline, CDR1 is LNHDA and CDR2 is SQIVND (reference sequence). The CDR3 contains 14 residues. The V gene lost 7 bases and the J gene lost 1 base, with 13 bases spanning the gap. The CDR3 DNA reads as TGTGCCAGTACCCTTCCTGGGGGGAACACTGAAGCTTTCTTT. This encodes CASTLPGGNTEAFF. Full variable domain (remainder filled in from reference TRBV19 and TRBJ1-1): DGGITQSPKYLFRKEGQNVTLSCEQNLNHDAMYWYRQDPGQGLRLIYYSQIVNDFQKGDIAEGYSVSREKKESFPLTVTSAQKNPTAFYLCASTLPGGNTEAFFGQGTRLTVV.

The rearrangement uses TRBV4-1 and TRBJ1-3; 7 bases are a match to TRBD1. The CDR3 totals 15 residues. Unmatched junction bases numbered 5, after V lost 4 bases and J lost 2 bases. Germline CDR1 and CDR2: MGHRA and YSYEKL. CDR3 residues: CASSLRDRTGNTIYF. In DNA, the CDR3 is TGCGCCAGCAGCCTACGGGACAGAACTGGAAACACCATATATTTT.

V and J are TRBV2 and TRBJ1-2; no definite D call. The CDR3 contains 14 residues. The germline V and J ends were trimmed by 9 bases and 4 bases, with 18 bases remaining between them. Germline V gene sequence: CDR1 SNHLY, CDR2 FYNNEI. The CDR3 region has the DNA TGTGCCAGGCGTTTTCCGGCCTCGCCCTATGGCTACACCTTC. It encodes CARRFPASPYGYTF.

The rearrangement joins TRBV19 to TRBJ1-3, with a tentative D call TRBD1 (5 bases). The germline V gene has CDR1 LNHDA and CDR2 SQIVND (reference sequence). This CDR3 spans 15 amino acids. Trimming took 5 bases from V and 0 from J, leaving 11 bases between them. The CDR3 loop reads CASSSGPHSGNTIYF. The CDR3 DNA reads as TGTGCCAGTAGTTCGGGACCGCACTCTGGAAACACCATATATTTT.

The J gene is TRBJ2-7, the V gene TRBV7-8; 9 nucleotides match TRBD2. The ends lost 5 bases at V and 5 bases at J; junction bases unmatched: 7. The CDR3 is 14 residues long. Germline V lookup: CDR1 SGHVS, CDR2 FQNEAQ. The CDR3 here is CASSPSGRSDEQYF. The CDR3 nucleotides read TGTGCCAGCAGCCCCAGCGGGAGGAGCGACGAGCAGTACTTC. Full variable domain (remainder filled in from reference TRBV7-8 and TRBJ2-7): GAGVSQSPRYKVAKRGQDVALRCDPISGHVSLFWYQQALGQGPEFLTYFQNEAQLDKSGLPSDRFFAERPEGSVSTLKIQRTQQEDSAVYLCASSPSGRSDEQYFGPGTRLTVT.

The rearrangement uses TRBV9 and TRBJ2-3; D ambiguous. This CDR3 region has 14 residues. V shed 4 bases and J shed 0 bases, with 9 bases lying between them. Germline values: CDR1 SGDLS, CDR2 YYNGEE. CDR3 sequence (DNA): TGTGCCAGCAGCCTTCCCTCTAGCACAGATACGCAGTATTTT. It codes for CASSLPSSTDTQYF.

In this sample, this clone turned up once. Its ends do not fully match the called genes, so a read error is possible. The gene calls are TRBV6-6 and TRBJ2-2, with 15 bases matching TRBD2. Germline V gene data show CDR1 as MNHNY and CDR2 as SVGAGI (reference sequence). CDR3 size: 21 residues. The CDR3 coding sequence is TGTGCCAGCAGTCCTCAGGACAGCCTTGGGACTAGCGGGAGGAACCCCGGGGAGCTGTTTTTT. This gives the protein CASSPQDSLGTSGRNPGELFF.

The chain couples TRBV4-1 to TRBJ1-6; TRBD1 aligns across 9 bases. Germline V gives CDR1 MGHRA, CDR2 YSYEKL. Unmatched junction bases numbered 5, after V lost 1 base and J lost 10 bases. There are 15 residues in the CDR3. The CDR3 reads CASSQADRGNSPLHF. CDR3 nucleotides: TGCGCCAGCAGCCAAGCCGACAGGGGGAACTCACCCCTCCACTTT.

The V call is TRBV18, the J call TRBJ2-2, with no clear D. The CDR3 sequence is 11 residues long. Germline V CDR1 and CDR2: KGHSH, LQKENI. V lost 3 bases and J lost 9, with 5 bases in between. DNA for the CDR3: TGTGCCAGCTCACCCGCCCGGGAGCTGTTTTTT. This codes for CASSPARELFF.